This TCR beta chain was captured in a study of PD-1 blockade in classical Hodgkin lymphoma. The V end lost 1 base, the J end lost 3 bases, and 7 bases lay between the germline ends. Germline loops: CDR1 SQVTM, CDR2 ANQGSEA. This CDR3 is 12 amino acids long. The repertoire was sequenced with immunoSEQ multiplex PCR; TCRdb's copy has only in-frame clones and lacks some. The data contain 20,000 to 30,000 clones, roughly 62% of them singletons. Worth noting for this clone: Its antigen is not identified.

Every patient relapsed after autologous stem cell transplantation, and brentuximab vedotin exposure varied. General study points: It was reported that newly diagnosed patients had less baseline TCR diversity than healthy donors.

The sequences come from peripheral blood mononuclear cells (PBMCs), collected before the second cycle of nivolumab. This TCR derives from a human donor with classical Hodgkin lymphoma. The chain combines TRBV29-1 with TRBJ2-7; perhaps TRBD1 as D (5 bases). CDR3 amino acids: CSVEVRDYEQYF. The CDR3 region has the DNA TGCAGCGTTGAAGTCAGGGACTACGAGCAGTACTTC.